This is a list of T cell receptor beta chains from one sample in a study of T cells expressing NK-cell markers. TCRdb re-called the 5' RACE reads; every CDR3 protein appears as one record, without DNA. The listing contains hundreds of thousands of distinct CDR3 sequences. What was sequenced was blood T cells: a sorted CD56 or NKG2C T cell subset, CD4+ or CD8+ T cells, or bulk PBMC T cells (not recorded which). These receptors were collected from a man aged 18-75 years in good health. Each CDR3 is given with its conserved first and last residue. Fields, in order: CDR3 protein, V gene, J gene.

CDR3aa: CASSLTNAGGPVEQFF
v_gene: TRBV7-3
j_gene: TRBJ2-1

CDR3aa: CASSDTGTQYF
v_gene: TRBV12-3/TRBV12-4
j_gene: TRBJ2-5

CDR3aa: CAWKRTNGGADTQYF
v_gene: TRBV30
j_gene: TRBJ2-3

CDR3aa: CSAPGGVGAGSYEQYF
v_gene: TRBV20-1
j_gene: TRBJ2-7

CDR3aa: CASSLNRDSTLHGYTF
v_gene: TRBV11-2
j_gene: TRBJ1-2

CDR3aa: CASSLNRPSNQPQHF
v_gene: TRBV12-3/TRBV12-4
j_gene: TRBJ1-5

CDR3aa: CASSLRSPGQGTGELFF
v_gene: TRBV12-3/TRBV12-4
j_gene: TRBJ2-2

CDR3aa: CASSKGDRMKLAKNIQYF
v_gene: TRBV21-1
j_gene: TRBJ2-4

CDR3aa: CASSELWVRKTQYF
v_gene: TRBV6-1
j_gene: TRBJ2-5

CDR3aa: CASSYGGIDTQYF
v_gene: TRBV6-2/TRBV6-3
j_gene: TRBJ2-3

CDR3aa: CSAAGGAGFTDTQYF
v_gene: TRBV20-1
j_gene: TRBJ2-3

CDR3aa: CSARDTQRGSYEQYF
v_gene: TRBV20-1
j_gene: TRBJ2-7

CDR3aa: CASSHATGNTIYF
v_gene: TRBV3-1
j_gene: TRBJ1-3

CDR3aa: CASSLAGVPNNQPQHF
v_gene: TRBV5-6
j_gene: TRBJ1-5

CDR3aa: CASSIGTSGVYEQYF
v_gene: TRBV19
j_gene: TRBJ2-7

CDR3aa: CASSYYLRGQETQYF
v_gene: TRBV12-3/TRBV12-4
j_gene: TRBJ2-5

CDR3aa: CAISGGTSYQETQYF
v_gene: TRBV10-3
j_gene: TRBJ2-5

CDR3aa: CASSLTLGQGDTIYF
v_gene: TRBV7-3
j_gene: TRBJ1-3

CDR3aa: CSAITAGGRETQYF
v_gene: TRBV20-1
j_gene: TRBJ2-5

CDR3aa: CASSVTLGGSGDTQYF
v_gene: TRBV27
j_gene: TRBJ2-3

CDR3aa: CASSLVRGADEQFF
v_gene: TRBV7-7
j_gene: TRBJ2-1

CDR3aa: CSARPDGRQTYEQYF
v_gene: TRBV20-1
j_gene: TRBJ2-7

CDR3aa: CASSYDRDNTGELFF
v_gene: TRBV3-1
j_gene: TRBJ2-2

CDR3aa: CASSLGQGGTTEAFF
v_gene: TRBV5-1
j_gene: TRBJ1-1

CDR3aa: CASSAWTSGGRSTDTQYF
v_gene: TRBV5-1
j_gene: TRBJ2-3

CDR3aa: CASSKEVPPTDTQYF
v_gene: TRBV11-2
j_gene: TRBJ2-3

CDR3aa: CASSPGEGRRHIQYF
v_gene: TRBV27
j_gene: TRBJ2-4

CDR3aa: CATSPRGETQYF
v_gene: TRBV24-1
j_gene: TRBJ2-5

CDR3aa: CSARDPQGPGGEQFF
v_gene: TRBV20-1
j_gene: TRBJ2-1

CDR3aa: CASERHRGSYGYTF
v_gene: TRBV12-3/TRBV12-4
j_gene: TRBJ1-2

CDR3aa: CASRAYTYNSPLHF
v_gene: TRBV13
j_gene: TRBJ1-6

CDR3aa: CASTLEGIPSLGYTF
v_gene: TRBV6-1
j_gene: TRBJ1-2

CDR3aa: CASSQGAGTSYNEQFF
v_gene: TRBV3-1
j_gene: TRBJ2-1

CDR3aa: CASSRSQIDRGSGEAFF
v_gene: TRBV7-3
j_gene: TRBJ1-1

CDR3aa: CASSLRLDLGGDEQYF
v_gene: TRBV6-2/TRBV6-3
j_gene: TRBJ2-7

CDR3aa: CATIMQETYGYTF
v_gene: TRBV24-1
j_gene: TRBJ1-2

CDR3aa: CARTGEYGGNEQFF
v_gene: TRBV21-1
j_gene: TRBJ2-1

CDR3aa: CASARGGAGSYEQYF
v_gene: TRBV28
j_gene: TRBJ2-7

CDR3aa: CASSGLAGSVTQYF
v_gene: TRBV2
j_gene: TRBJ2-3

CDR3aa: CSAVSGGAHTQYF
v_gene: TRBV20-1
j_gene: TRBJ2-3

CDR3aa: CASKFPRDYYEQYF
v_gene: TRBV6-4
j_gene: TRBJ2-7

CDR3aa: CASSEGRDNEKLFF
v_gene: TRBV6-1
j_gene: TRBJ1-4

CDR3aa: CASSLPVGPSYEQYF
v_gene: TRBV5-4
j_gene: TRBJ2-7

CDR3aa: CASSNGGLAGGYF
v_gene: TRBV21-1
j_gene: TRBJ2-7

CDR3aa: CASRGGDRNTGELFF
v_gene: TRBV21-1
j_gene: TRBJ2-2

CDR3aa: CASSYDGTGSEQYF
v_gene: TRBV6-5
j_gene: TRBJ2-7

CDR3aa: CASSLQPDSYEQYF
v_gene: TRBV7-6
j_gene: TRBJ2-7

CDR3aa: CASSLRLAGIDTQYF
v_gene: TRBV7-8
j_gene: TRBJ2-3

CDR3aa: CASSPTMGVGALTF
v_gene: TRBV14
j_gene: TRBJ2-6

CDR3aa: CASTGTGEYGYTF
v_gene: TRBV9
j_gene: TRBJ1-2

CDR3aa: CSVPGQGHETQYF
v_gene: TRBV29-1
j_gene: TRBJ2-5

CDR3aa: CASSRLTTGDGQYF
v_gene: TRBV13
j_gene: TRBJ2-7

CDR3aa: CASSPGGLAGGWPANTGELFF
v_gene: TRBV7-9
j_gene: TRBJ2-2

CDR3aa: CASSYDLAGEKLFF
v_gene: TRBV6-5
j_gene: TRBJ1-4

CDR3aa: CSALRTGGRSPLHF
v_gene: TRBV20-1
j_gene: TRBJ1-6